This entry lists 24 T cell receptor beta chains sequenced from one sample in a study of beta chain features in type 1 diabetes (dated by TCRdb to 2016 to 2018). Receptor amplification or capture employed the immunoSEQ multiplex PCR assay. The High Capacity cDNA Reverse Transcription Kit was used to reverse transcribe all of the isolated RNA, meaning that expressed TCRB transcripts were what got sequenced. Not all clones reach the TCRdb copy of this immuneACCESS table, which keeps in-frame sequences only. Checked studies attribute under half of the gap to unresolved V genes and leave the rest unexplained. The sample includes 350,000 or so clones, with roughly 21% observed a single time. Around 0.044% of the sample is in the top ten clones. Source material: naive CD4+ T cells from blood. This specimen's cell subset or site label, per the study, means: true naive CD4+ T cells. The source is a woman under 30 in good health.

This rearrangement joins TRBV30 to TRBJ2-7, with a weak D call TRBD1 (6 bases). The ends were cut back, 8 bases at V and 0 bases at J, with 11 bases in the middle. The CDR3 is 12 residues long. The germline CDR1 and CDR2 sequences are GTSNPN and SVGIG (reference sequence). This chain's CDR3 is CAIQGSSYEQYF. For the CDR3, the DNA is TGTGCCATACAGGGATCCTCCTACGAGCAGTACTTC.

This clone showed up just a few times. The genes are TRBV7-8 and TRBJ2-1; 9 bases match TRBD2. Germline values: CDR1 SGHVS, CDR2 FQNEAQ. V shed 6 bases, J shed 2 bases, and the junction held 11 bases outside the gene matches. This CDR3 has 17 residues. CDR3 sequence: CASSFSLGLAPYNEQFF. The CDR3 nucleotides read TGTGCCAGCAGTTTTAGCCTAGGACTAGCGCCCTACAATGAGCAGTTCTTC.

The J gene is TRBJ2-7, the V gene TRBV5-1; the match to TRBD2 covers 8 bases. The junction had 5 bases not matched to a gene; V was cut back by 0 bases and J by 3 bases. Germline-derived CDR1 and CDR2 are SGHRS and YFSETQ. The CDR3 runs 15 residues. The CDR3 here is CASSLEAGDFYEQYF. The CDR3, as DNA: TGCGCCAGCAGCTTGGAAGCGGGGGACTTCTACGAGCAGTACTTC.

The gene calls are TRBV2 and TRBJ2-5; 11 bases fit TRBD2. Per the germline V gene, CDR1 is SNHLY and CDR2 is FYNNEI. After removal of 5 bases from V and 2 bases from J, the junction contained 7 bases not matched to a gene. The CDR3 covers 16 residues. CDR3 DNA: TGTGCCAGCAGTCCCACTCTAGCGGGGGGACAAGAGACCCAGTACTTC. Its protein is CASSPTLAGGQETQYF.

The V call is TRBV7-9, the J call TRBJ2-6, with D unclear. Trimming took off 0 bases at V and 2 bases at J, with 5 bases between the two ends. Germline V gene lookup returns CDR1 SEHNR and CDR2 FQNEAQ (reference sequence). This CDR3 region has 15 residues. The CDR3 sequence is CASSLARAGANVLTF. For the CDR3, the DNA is TGTGCCAGCAGCTTAGCACGGGCTGGGGCCAACGTCCTGACTTTC.

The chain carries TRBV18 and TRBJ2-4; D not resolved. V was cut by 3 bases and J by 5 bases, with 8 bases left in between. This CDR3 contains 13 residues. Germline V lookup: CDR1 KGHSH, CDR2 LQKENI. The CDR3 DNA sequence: TGTGCCAGCTCACCCCCCTTAGAAAACATTCAGTACTTC. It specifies CASSPPLENIQYF.

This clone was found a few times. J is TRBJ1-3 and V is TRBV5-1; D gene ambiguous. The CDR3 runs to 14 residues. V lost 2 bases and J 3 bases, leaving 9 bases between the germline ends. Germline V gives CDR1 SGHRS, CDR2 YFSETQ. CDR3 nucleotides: TGCGCCAGCAGCTTTGGAGGGTTTGGAAACACCATATATTTT. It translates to CASSFGGFGNTIYF.

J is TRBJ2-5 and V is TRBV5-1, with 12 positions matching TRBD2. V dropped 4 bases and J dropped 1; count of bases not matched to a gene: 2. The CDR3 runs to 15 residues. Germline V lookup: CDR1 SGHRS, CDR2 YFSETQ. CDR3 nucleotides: TGCGCCAGCAGCCGACTAGCGGGGGTCCAAGAGACCCAGTACTTC. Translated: CASSRLAGVQETQYF.

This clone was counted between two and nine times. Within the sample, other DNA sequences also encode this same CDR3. CDR3 sequence reads: CSARRGNEQFF. The CDR3 DNA reads TGCAGTGCTAGGAGGGGGAATGAGCAGTTCTTC. The chain combines TRBV20-1 with TRBJ2-1; TRBD1 is a possible D gene (6 bases). The V gene's germline CDR1 is DFQATT and CDR2 SNEGSKA (reference sequence). Trimming left V 3 bases short and J 7 bases short, with 7 bases between. The CDR3 extends over 11 amino acids.

CDR3 nucleotides: TGTGCCAGCAGTCGGGACACCCAAAGCACCGGGGAGCTGTTTTTT. This gives the protein CASSRDTQSTGELFF. The chain is built from TRBV6-5 and TRBJ2-2, with a possible D match to TRBD1 (6 bases). Germline CDR1 reads MNHEY; CDR2 reads SVGAGI. The V end lost 5 bases, the J end lost 4 bases, and 14 bases lay between the germline ends. The CDR3 extends over 15 amino acids.

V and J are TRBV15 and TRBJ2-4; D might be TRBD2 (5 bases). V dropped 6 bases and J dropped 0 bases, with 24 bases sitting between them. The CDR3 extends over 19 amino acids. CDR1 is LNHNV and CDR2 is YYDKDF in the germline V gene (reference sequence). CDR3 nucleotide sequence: TGTGCCACCAGTAAGCCCATCCTTACGGGGAGATTAGCCAAAAACATTCAGTACTTC. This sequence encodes CATSKPILTGRLAKNIQYF.

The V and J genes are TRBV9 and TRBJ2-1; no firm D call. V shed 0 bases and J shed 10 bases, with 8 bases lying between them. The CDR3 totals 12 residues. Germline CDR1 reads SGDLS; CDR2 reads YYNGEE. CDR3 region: CASSVVSSEQFF. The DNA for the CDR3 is TGTGCCAGCAGCGTAGTTAGTTCCGAGCAGTTCTTC.

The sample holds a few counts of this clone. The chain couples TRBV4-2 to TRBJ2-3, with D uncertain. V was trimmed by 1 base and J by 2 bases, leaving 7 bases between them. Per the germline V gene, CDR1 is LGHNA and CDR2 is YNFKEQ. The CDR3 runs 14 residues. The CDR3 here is CASSQGTSTDTQYF. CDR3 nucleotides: TGTGCCAGCAGCCAAGGTACTTCCACAGATACGCAGTATTTT.

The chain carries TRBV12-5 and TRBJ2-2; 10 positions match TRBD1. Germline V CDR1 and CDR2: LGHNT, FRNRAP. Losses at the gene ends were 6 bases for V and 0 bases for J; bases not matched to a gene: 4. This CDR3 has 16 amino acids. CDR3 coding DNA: TGTGCTAGTGGGACAGGGGGCTCTACGAACACCGGGGAGCTGTTTTTT. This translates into CASGTGGSTNTGELFF.

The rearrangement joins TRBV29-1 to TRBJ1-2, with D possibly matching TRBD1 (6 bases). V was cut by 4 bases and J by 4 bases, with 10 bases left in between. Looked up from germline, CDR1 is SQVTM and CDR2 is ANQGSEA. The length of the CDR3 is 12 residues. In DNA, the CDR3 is TGCAGCGTTGGGGCAGGGGCCTATGGCTACACCTTC. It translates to CSVGAGAYGYTF. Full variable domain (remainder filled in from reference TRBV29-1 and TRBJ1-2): SAVISQKPSRDICQRGTSLTIQCQVDSQVTMMFWYRQQPGQSLTLIATANQGSEATYESGFVIDKFPISRPNLTFSTLTVSNMSPEDSSIYLCSVGAGAYGYTFGSGTRLTVV.

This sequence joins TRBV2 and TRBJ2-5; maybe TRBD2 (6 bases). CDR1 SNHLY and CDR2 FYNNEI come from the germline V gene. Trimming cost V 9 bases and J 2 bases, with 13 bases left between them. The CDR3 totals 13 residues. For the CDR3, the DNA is TGTGCCAGAGCCCTAGCGCGTCAAGAGACCCAGTACTTC. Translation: CARALARQETQYF. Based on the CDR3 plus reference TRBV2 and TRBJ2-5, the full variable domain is EPEVTQTPSHQVTQMGQEVILRCVPISNHLYFYWYRQILGQKVEFLVSFYNNEISEKSEIFDDQFSVERPDGSNFTLKIRSTKLEDSAMYFCARALARQETQYFGPGTRLLVL.

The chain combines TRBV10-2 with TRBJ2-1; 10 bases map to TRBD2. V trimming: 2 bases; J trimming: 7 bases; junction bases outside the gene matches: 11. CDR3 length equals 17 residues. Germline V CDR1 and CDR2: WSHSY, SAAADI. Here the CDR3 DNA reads TGCGCCAGCAGTGAGGACCCAAGCGGGAGGGGTAGGAATGAGCAGTTCTTC. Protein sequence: CASSEDPSGRGRNEQFF.

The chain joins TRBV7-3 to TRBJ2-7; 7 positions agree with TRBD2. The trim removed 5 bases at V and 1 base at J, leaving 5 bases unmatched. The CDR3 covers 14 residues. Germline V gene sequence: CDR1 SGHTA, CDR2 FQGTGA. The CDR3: CASSITSESYEQYF. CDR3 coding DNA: TGTGCCAGCAGCATCACTAGCGAGTCCTACGAGCAGTACTTC.

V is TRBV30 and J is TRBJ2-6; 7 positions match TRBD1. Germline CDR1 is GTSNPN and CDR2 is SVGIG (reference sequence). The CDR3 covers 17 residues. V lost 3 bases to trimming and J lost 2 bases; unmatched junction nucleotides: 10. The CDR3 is CAWRVPGQWPGANVLTF. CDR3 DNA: TGTGCCTGGAGGGTTCCGGGACAGTGGCCTGGGGCCAACGTCCTGACTTTC.

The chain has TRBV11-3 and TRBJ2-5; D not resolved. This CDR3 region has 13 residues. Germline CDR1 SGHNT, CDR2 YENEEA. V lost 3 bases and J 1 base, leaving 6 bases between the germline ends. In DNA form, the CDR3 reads TGTGCCAGCAGCTTCTCTTTCCAAGAGACCCAGTACTTC. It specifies CASSFSFQETQYF.

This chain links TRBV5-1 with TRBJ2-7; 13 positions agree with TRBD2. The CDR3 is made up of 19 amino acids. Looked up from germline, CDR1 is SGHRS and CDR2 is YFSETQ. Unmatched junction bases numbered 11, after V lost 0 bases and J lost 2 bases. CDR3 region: CASSLAPTSGRAGTYEQYF. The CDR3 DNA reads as TGCGCCAGCAGCTTGGCACCAACTAGCGGGAGGGCCGGTACCTACGAGCAGTACTTC.

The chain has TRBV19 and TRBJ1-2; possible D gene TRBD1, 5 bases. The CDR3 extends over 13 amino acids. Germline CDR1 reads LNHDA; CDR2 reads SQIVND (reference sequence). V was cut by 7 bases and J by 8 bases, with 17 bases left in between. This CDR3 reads CASTIWGSGGYTF. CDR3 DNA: TGTGCCAGTACCATCTGGGGATCAGGGGGCTACACCTTC.

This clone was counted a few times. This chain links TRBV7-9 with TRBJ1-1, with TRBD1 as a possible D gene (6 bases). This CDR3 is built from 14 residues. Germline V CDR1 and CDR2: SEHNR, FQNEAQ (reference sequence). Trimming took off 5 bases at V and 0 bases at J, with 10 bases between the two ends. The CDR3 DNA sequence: TGTGCCAGCAGCCCCCGGACAGTGAACACTGAAGCTTTCTTT. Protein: CASSPRTVNTEAFF.

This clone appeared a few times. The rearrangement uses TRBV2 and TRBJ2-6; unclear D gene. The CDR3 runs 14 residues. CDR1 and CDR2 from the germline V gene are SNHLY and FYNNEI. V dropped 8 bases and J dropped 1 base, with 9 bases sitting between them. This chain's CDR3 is CASYASSGANVLTF. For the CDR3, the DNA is TGTGCCAGCTATGCGAGTTCTGGGGCCAACGTCCTGACTTTC.